This T cell receptor beta chain was recovered during a study of cytomegalovirus exposure and HLA in healthy donors. As concerns this clone: The antigen is not known.

The PCR employed 60 Vbeta primers together with 13 Jbeta primers. Per the authors' pipeline: It was a later analysis that counted tens of millions of unique TCR beta chains, of which roughly 11 million were shared. TCRdb's copy holds only in-frame clones and misses some; the assay was immunoSEQ multiplex PCR. V, J and clone size derive from that table, while D and trimming were established from the DNA sequence. The sample has around 97,000 clones, roughly 76% seen once. Broader study findings: Later work associated 16,951 TCR beta sequences with HLA alleles at 0.05 false discovery rate. Some public TCRs appeared in many individuals, while most sequences were rare. Confirmation in vitro established that a few CMV-associated chains were specific for CMV antigens.

The sequence came from a man aged 40-50 years in good health and CMV-seronegative. Sequencing used PBMCs.

The CDR3 DNA reads TGTGCCAGCAGCTTGGGTCGGACACCCTCCTACGAGCAGTACTTC. The encoded protein is CASSLGRTPSYEQYF. This chain connects TRBV5-4 to TRBJ2-7; D perhaps matches TRBD1 (5 bases). The V gene's germline CDR1 is SGHNT and CDR2 YYREEE (reference sequence). The CDR3 length is 15 residues. With 0 bases removed from V and 0 bases from J, the gap between germline ends came to 10 bases. Based on the CDR3 plus reference TRBV5-4 and TRBJ2-7, the full variable domain is ETGVTQSPTHLIKTRGQQVTLRCSSQSGHNTVSWYQQALGQGPQFIFQYYREEENGRGNFPPRFSGLQFPNYSSELNVNALELDDSALYLCASSLGRTPSYEQYFGPGTRLTVT.